Each of the 23 T cell receptor beta chains below was sequenced from the same sample in a study of T cells in Graves' hyperthyroidism and ophthalmopathy. RNA transcripts yielded amplified TCR beta CDR3 regions. First-round RT-PCR with HTBI primers amplified the TCR CDR3 region. TCRdb passed the multiplex PCR reads through MiXCR, listing each CDR3 protein once. The sample lists approximately 600,000 distinct CDR3 sequences; around 15% were seen once. The source material was blood. All receptors come from a woman aged 25 to 45 with Graves' hyperthyroidism.

This clonotype was counted at least ten times. The V gene is TRBV5-1, the J gene TRBJ1-1; perhaps TRBD1 as D (5 bases). Trimming cost V 1 base and J 1 base, with 17 bases left between them. The CDR3 consists of 17 residues. Per the germline V gene, CDR1 is SGHRS and CDR2 is YFSETQ. In DNA, the CDR3 is TGCGCCAGCAGCTTGAACGACCTGGGGCGGCGGAACACTGAAGCTTTCTTT. Its translation: CASSLNDLGRRNTEAFF.

For this clonotype: A much larger clone is a single base away; this may be a read error. This chain links TRBV20-1 with TRBJ2-7, with no clear D. Germline CDR1 DFQATT, CDR2 SNEGSKA (reference sequence). This CDR3 is 17 amino acids long. CDR3 DNA sequence: TGCAGTGCTGGAGACGCCGAGGCCTATTTAGGGTCCTACGAGCAGTACTTC. Translation: CSAGDAEAYLGSYEQYF.

This clonotype was counted at least ten times. The chain joins TRBV28 to TRBJ2-1, with D perhaps TRBD2 (5 bases). V was cut by 6 bases and J by 8 bases, with 14 bases left in between. The germline V gene encodes CDR1 MDHEN and CDR2 SYDVKM. CDR3 length equals 13 residues. CDR3 in amino acids: CASSPVGSDEQFF. CDR3 sequence (DNA): TGTGCCAGCAGCCCCGTTGGGAGCGATGAGCAGTTCTTC.

This clonotype was detected ten times or more. V and J are TRBV5-1 and TRBJ2-7; 8 nucleotides line up with TRBD2. The CDR3 consists of 13 residues. V lost 5 bases and J lost 2; bases outside the gene matches: 3. Germline V gives CDR1 SGHRS, CDR2 YFSETQ. The CDR3 sequence: CASRLAEAYEQYF. CDR3 in DNA: TGCGCCAGCAGACTAGCGGAGGCCTACGAGCAGTACTTC.

In its sample, this clonotype was seen a few times. This rearrangement joins TRBV3-1 to TRBJ1-5; D ambiguous. With 0 bases removed from V and 5 bases from J, the gap between germline ends came to 11 bases. The CDR3 runs 15 residues. Germline lookup yields CDR1 LGHDT and CDR2 YNNKEL (reference sequence). The CDR3, as DNA: TGTGCCAGCAGCCAAGATTGGGCGAGGGATCAGCCCCAGCATTTT. Protein sequence: CASSQDWARDQPQHF.

This clonotype came up a few times. V and J are TRBV9 and TRBJ2-3; 8 bases are shared with TRBD2. V lost 0 bases and J lost 3; bases outside the gene matches: 3. The CDR3 spans 15 residues. Germline assignment: CDR1 SGDLS and CDR2 YYNGEE. CDR3 DNA sequence: TGTGCCAGCAGCGTAGAAGCGGGAGTGACAGATACGCAGTATTTT. This codes for CASSVEAGVTDTQYF.

This clonotype was picked up many times. The chain employs TRBV10-3 and TRBJ1-3; D gene uncertain. CDR1 and CDR2 from the germline V gene are ENHRY and SYGVKD. The V and J ends lost 4 bases and 4 bases respectively, with 5 bases between them. The CDR3 is 12 residues long. The CDR3 region has the DNA TGTGCCATCAGTGGGTCGGGAAACACCATATATTTT. This gives the protein CAISGSGNTIYF.

This clonotype was found a few times. The chain has TRBV19 and TRBJ2-2; weak D call: TRBD1 (6 bases). Trimming shortened V by 5 bases and J by 5 bases, and 12 bases separated the two germline ends. Germline-derived CDR1 and CDR2 are LNHDA and SQIVND (reference sequence). CDR3 length: 14 amino acids. The CDR3 sequence: CASSYRAVTGELFF. The CDR3 nucleotides are TGTGCCAGTAGTTACAGGGCAGTTACCGGGGAGCTGTTTTTT. The full variable domain, in which reference TRBV19 and TRBJ2-2 provide the parts outside the CDR3, is DGGITQSPKYLFRKEGQNVTLSCEQNLNHDAMYWYRQDPGQGLRLIYYSQIVNDFQKGDIAEGYSVSREKKESFPLTVTSAQKNPTAFYLCASSYRAVTGELFFGEGSRLTVL.

This clonotype was detected many times. The chain links TRBV7-2 to TRBJ2-1; 8 bases are shared with TRBD2. The germline gives CDR1 SGHTA, CDR2 FQGNSA. The J segment lost 6 bases and the V segment lost 8 bases, leaving 9 bases of the junction unmatched. This CDR3 is built from 14 residues. The CDR3 nucleotides read TGTGCCAGCTTGGTTCGCGGGAGGTCCAATGAGCAGTTCTTC. Translation: CASLVRGRSNEQFF.

The chain couples TRBV4-3 to TRBJ2-4, with 12 bases lining up with TRBD2. The CDR3 is 15 residues long. Trimming took 1 base from V and 8 from J; bases not matched to a gene: 3. Germline lookup yields CDR1 LGHNA and CDR2 YSLEER. For the CDR3, the DNA is TGCGCCAGCAGCCAAGGAGCTAGCGGGAGGGACATTCAGTACTTC. Translating gives CASSQGASGRDIQYF.

The table lists this clonotype with a few counts. V gene TRBV7-3 combines with J gene TRBJ2-7; TRBD1 matches 9 bases. Germline CDR1 is SGHTA and CDR2 is FQGTGA. V shed 1 base, J shed 5 bases, and the junction held 3 bases outside the gene matches. The CDR3 has 14 residues. CDR3 sequence: CASSLSGTGHEQYF. The CDR3 DNA is TGTGCCAGCAGCTTAAGCGGGACAGGGCACGAGCAGTACTTC. The full variable domain, completed using reference TRBV7-3 and TRBJ2-7, is GAGVSQTPSNKVTEKGKYVELRCDPISGHTALYWYRQSLGQGPEFLIYFQGTGAADDSGLPNDRFFAVRPEGSVSTLKIQRTERGDSAVYLCASSLSGTGHEQYFGPGTRLTVT.

In this sample, this clonotype turned up a few times. V gene TRBV10-3 combines with J gene TRBJ2-7; D call uncertain. CDR3 length: 12 residues. The V end lost 6 bases, the J end lost 1 base, and 7 bases lay between the germline ends. Germline CDR1 ENHRY, CDR2 SYGVKD. Written as DNA, the CDR3 is TGTGCCATCAGGACTCTATCCTACGAGCAGTACTTC. Its protein is CAIRTLSYEQYF.

The sample holds a few counts of this clonotype. V is TRBV5-1 and J is TRBJ2-5, with D perhaps TRBD1 (6 bases). CDR3 length: 15 residues. Germline V lookup: CDR1 SGHRS, CDR2 YFSETQ. The germline V and J ends were trimmed by 2 bases and 2 bases, with 13 bases remaining between them. The CDR3 DNA reads TGCGCCAGCAGCTTTTCACAGGGAGTACAAGAGACCCAGTACTTC. The encoded protein is CASSFSQGVQETQYF.

The table lists this clonotype with many counts. The chain links TRBV28 to TRBJ2-7; TRBD2 matches 10 bases. The CDR3 is made up of 16 amino acids. J was trimmed by 3 bases and V by 4 bases; bases with no gene match: 9. Germline CDR1 is MDHEN and CDR2 is SYDVKM. CDR3 in amino acids: CASSSRRGLADYEQYF. The DNA for the CDR3 is TGTGCCAGCAGTTCCCGCCGTGGACTAGCGGACTACGAGCAGTACTTC.

In its sample, this clonotype was seen many times. J is TRBJ2-3 and V is TRBV12-3 or TRBV12-4, with D perhaps TRBD2 (5 bases). The CDR3 is 15 amino acids. Trimming took off 1 base at V and 1 base at J, with 9 bases between the two ends. The DNA of the CDR3 is TGTGCCAGCAGTTTAGACGGGATCGGCACAGATACGCAGTATTTT. This codes for CASSLDGIGTDTQYF.

Concerning this clonotype itself: A clone one base away is much larger, so this may be a read error. V and J are TRBV6-2 or TRBV6-3 and TRBJ2-7, with D perhaps TRBD2 (5 bases). The germline V gene encodes CDR1 MNHEY and CDR2 SVGEGT. The CDR3 is 12 residues long. CDR3 loop: CPSGQSSYEQYF. In DNA form, the CDR3 reads TGTCCCAGCGGTCAGAGCTCCTACGAGCAGTACTTC.

This clonotype has a handful of counts. The chain combines TRBV14 with TRBJ2-7; TRBD2 aligns across 12 bases. V was pared by 6 bases and J by 4 bases, with 4 bases of the junction left unmatched. CDR1 is SGHDN, CDR2 FVKESK, per germline. The CDR3 loop spans 14 amino acids. The CDR3: CASRTSGRGYEQYF. In DNA form, the CDR3 reads TGTGCCAGCAGGACTAGCGGGAGAGGTTACGAGCAGTACTTC.

Many counts were recorded for this clonotype. The genes are TRBV6-2 or TRBV6-3 and TRBJ1-1; D call uncertain. V was cut by 0 bases and J by 5 bases, with 10 bases left in between. The germline V gene encodes CDR1 MNHEY and CDR2 SVGEGT. CDR3 length: 14 residues. CDR3 bases: TGTGCCAGCAGTTACTCAATGGGTCTAACTGAAGCTTTCTTT. The encoded protein is CASSYSMGLTEAFF.

The sample holds a few counts of this clonotype. V gene TRBV11-2 combines with J gene TRBJ2-5, with 10 nucleotides matching TRBD2. The trim removed 3 bases at V and 5 bases at J, leaving 9 bases unmatched. Germline-derived CDR1 and CDR2 are SGHAT and FQNNGV. CDR3 length: 16 residues. In DNA, the CDR3 is TGTGCCAGCAGCTTGACTAGCGGGCCCTCGGGGGAGACCCAGTACTTC. Its protein product is CASSLTSGPSGETQYF. The full variable domain, its missing parts supplied by reference TRBV11-2 and TRBJ2-5, is EAGVAQSPRYKIIEKRQSVAFWCNPISGHATLYWYQQILGQGPKLLIQFQNNGVVDDSQLPKDRFSAERLKGVDSTLKIQPAKLEDSAVYLCASSLTSGPSGETQYFGPGTRLLVL.

As concerns this clonotype: Just one base apart from a much larger clone, this may be a read error. This rearrangement joins TRBV28 to TRBJ2-5, with D possibly TRBD1 on 5 matching bases. The closer fit of TRBJ2-1 to the DNA end suggests the J call may be wrong. CDR1 MDHEN and CDR2 SYDVKM come from the germline V gene. The CDR3 contains 13 residues. For the CDR3, the DNA is TGTGCCAGCAGTTTATGGGGGCGCCAAGACCAGTTCTTC. Translated: CASSLWGRQDQFF.

The table lists this clonotype with a few counts. This rearrangement joins TRBV3-1 to TRBJ2-7, with 10 bases fitting TRBD2. The trim removed 5 bases at V and 4 bases at J, leaving 5 bases unmatched. The CDR3 spans 14 residues. From germline, CDR1 is LGHDT and CDR2 YNNKEL (reference sequence). The CDR3 loop is CASSSSGSGYEQYF. For the CDR3, the DNA is TGTGCCAGCAGCTCTAGCGGGAGTGGATACGAGCAGTACTTC.

This clonotype was seen repeatedly, ten times or more. This chain joins TRBV27 and TRBJ2-7, with a weak D call TRBD1 (6 bases). V lost 4 bases and J lost 4, with 11 bases in between. The germline V gene encodes CDR1 MNHEY and CDR2 SMNVEV (reference sequence). This CDR3 is 13 amino acids long. CDR3 DNA sequence: TGTGCCAGCAGTTCAGGACAGAGGTACGAGCAGTACTTC. Its translation is CASSSGQRYEQYF.

The rearrangement uses TRBV9 and TRBJ1-4, with a weak D call TRBD1 (5 bases). This CDR3 is 16 amino acids long. Per germline, CDR1 SGDLS and CDR2 YYNGEE. Between the trimmed V and J ends, which lost 0 bases and 6 bases, there was a span of 15 bases. The chain's CDR3 is CASSVGWSGSDEKLFF. The CDR3 DNA reads as TGTGCCAGCAGCGTAGGGTGGTCAGGGTCAGATGAAAAACTGTTTTTT.